A selection of T cell receptor beta chains follows, all from one sample in a study of cytomegalovirus exposure and HLA in healthy donors. Profiling relied on immunoSEQ multiplex PCR, and the TCRdb table lists in-frame clones only, not all of them. The sample lists about 73,000 clones, just under 95% occurring once. Material for sequencing was PBMCs. These receptors were taken from a woman aged 18-29 years in good health and CMV-seropositive. The CDR3 runs from the conserved cysteine through the conserved F or W. Fields, in order: clone size, V gene, J gene, D gene, CDR3 DNA, CDR3 protein. A D gene is named only where the DNA matches it firmly. Expanded clones are given a class, and other clones once, few, many or no size at all.

abundance: NA; v_gene: TRBV30; j_gene: TRBJ1-1; d_gene: NA; CDR3nt: TGTGCCTGGAGCCTAGGGAACACTGAAGCTTTCTTT; CDR3aa: CAWSLGNTEAFF
abundance: NA; v_gene: TRBV5-1; j_gene: TRBJ2-2; d_gene: TRBD2; CDR3nt: TGCGCCAGCAGCGGTGGGCTAGCGGGGGACGCGAACACCGGGGAGCTGTTTTTT; CDR3aa: CASSGGLAGDANTGELFF
abundance: few; v_gene: TRBV7-8; j_gene: TRBJ1-1; d_gene: NA; CDR3nt: TGTGCCAGCAGCCGAACCGGGGAGAACACTGAAGCTTTCTTT; CDR3aa: CASSRTGENTEAFF
abundance: NA; v_gene: TRBV14; j_gene: TRBJ1-1; d_gene: NA; CDR3nt: TGTGCCAGCAGCCAATTGACAGGATACATGAACACTGAAGCTTTCTTT; CDR3aa: CASSQLTGYMNTEAFF
abundance: NA; v_gene: TRBV19; j_gene: TRBJ1-1; d_gene: NA; CDR3nt: TGTGCCAGTAGTTTACCGGGGGTGACCACTGAAGCTTTCTTT; CDR3aa: CASSLPGVTTEAFF
abundance: NA; v_gene: TRBV5-1; j_gene: TRBJ2-2; d_gene: TRBD1; CDR3nt: TGCGCCAGCAGGAAAGACAGGGTAGACACCGGGGAGCTGTTTTTT; CDR3aa: CASRKDRVDTGELFF
abundance: once; v_gene: TRBV25-1; j_gene: TRBJ1-6; d_gene: NA; CDR3nt: TGTGCCAGCAGTGCCTTACGGTATAATTCACCCCTCCACTTT; CDR3aa: CASSALRYNSPLHF
abundance: NA; v_gene: TRBV5-1; j_gene: TRBJ1-6; d_gene: NA; CDR3nt: TGCGCCAGCAGACTCGAGCTCTATAATTCACCCCTCCACTTT; CDR3aa: CASRLELYNSPLHF
abundance: NA; v_gene: TRBV28; j_gene: TRBJ1-5; d_gene: TRBD1; CDR3nt: TGTGCCAGCAGAGAAACCGGGACAGGGGGAAGCAATCAGCCCCAGCATTTT; CDR3aa: CASRETGTGGSNQPQHF
abundance: NA; v_gene: TRBV2; j_gene: TRBJ1-2; d_gene: TRBD1; CDR3nt: TGTGCCAGCAGATATGGACAGGGGAACTATGGCTACACCTTC; CDR3aa: CASRYGQGNYGYTF
abundance: NA; v_gene: TRBV13; j_gene: TRBJ2-1; d_gene: NA; CDR3nt: TGTGCCAGCAGCTTAGGTAGCACCTACAATGAGCAGTTCTTC; CDR3aa: CASSLGSTYNEQFF
abundance: NA; v_gene: TRBV6-1; j_gene: TRBJ1-2; d_gene: NA; CDR3nt: TGTGCCAGCAGTGAATCTCAGATTTATAACTATGGCTACACCTTC; CDR3aa: CASSESQIYNYGYTF
abundance: NA; v_gene: TRBV4-2; j_gene: TRBJ2-2; d_gene: TRBD2; CDR3nt: TGTGCCAGCAGCCAAGACGGGGGGTCCAACACCGGGGAGCTGTTTTTT; CDR3aa: CASSQDGGSNTGELFF
abundance: once; v_gene: TRBV2; j_gene: TRBJ2-1; d_gene: NA; CDR3nt: TGTGCCAGCAAGACTGGCAGCAACCCATACAATGAGCAGTTCTTC; CDR3aa: CASKTGSNPYNEQFF
abundance: NA; v_gene: TRBV2; j_gene: TRBJ1-6; d_gene: NA; CDR3nt: TGTGCCAGCAGGGGAGTCCCGAATTCACCCCTCCACTTT; CDR3aa: CASRGVPNSPLHF
abundance: NA; v_gene: TRBV2; j_gene: TRBJ2-3; d_gene: TRBD2; CDR3nt: TGTGCCAGCAACACTAACGGACTAGCCACAGATACGCAGTATTTT; CDR3aa: CASNTNGLATDTQYF
abundance: NA; v_gene: TRBV9; j_gene: TRBJ2-2; d_gene: NA; CDR3nt: TGTGCCAGCAGCGTAGGAACAGCGAACACCGGGGAGCTGTTTTTT; CDR3aa: CASSVGTANTGELFF